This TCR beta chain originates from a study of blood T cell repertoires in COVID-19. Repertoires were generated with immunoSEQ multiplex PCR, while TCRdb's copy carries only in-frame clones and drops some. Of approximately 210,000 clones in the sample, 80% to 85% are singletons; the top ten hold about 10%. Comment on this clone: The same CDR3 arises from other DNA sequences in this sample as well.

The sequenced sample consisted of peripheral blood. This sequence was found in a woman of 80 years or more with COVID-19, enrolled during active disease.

The CDR3 DNA is TGTGCCAGCAGTACAGCTAACTATGGCTACACCTTC. It specifies CASSTANYGYTF. The rearrangement links TRBV28 to TRBJ1-2; D remains unclear. The V end was cut by 5 bases, the J end by 0 bases, with 4 bases between. The CDR3 runs to 12 residues. Germline V gene data show CDR1 as MDHEN and CDR2 as SYDVKM.